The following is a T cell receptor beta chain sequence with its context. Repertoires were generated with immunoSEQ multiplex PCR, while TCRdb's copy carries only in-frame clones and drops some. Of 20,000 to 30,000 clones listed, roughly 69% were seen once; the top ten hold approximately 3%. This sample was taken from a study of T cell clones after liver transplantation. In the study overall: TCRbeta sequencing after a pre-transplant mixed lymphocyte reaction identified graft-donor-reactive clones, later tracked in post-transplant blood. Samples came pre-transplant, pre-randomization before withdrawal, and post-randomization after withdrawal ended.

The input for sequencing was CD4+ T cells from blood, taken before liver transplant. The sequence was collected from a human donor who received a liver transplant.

The CDR3 reads CASRPGADTGELFF. In DNA form, the CDR3 reads TGTGCCAGCCGACCTGGAGCGGACACCGGGGAGCTGTTTTTT. The chain links TRBV5-6 to TRBJ2-2, with D possibly matching TRBD2 (5 bases). V lost 7 bases and J 3 bases, leaving 13 bases between the germline ends. This CDR3 is 14 amino acids long. CDR1 is SGHDT and CDR2 is YYEEEE in the germline V gene. The variable domain in full, completed from reference TRBV5-6 and TRBJ2-2, reads DAGVTQSPTHLIKTRGQQVTLRCSPKSGHDTVSWYQQALGQGPQFIFQYYEEEERQRGNFPDRFSGHQFPNYSSELNVNALLLGDSALYLCASRPGADTGELFFGEGSRLTVL.